The next 22 T cell receptor beta chains were all read from a single sample in a study of graft-versus-host responses after intestinal transplantation. For these receptors, no antigen is known. The protocol was immunoSEQ multiplex PCR, while the TCRdb copy is restricted to in-frame clones and leaves out a portion. This table has about 85,000 clones, 75% to 95% appearing once. This material consisted of unstimulated CD8+ T cells sorted from spleen or lymph node cells, taken before transplant. The receptor source for this set is a human donor who was the organ donor for an intestinal transplant.

The gene calls are TRBV12-5 and TRBJ2-1; D gene uncertain. The germline V and J ends were trimmed by 6 bases and 9 bases, with 12 bases remaining between them. The CDR3 has 12 amino acids. Germline V CDR1 and CDR2: LGHNT, FRNRAP. CDR3 DNA sequence: TGTGCTAGTGGGCCAAACCCGGGTGAGCAGTTCTTC. This encodes CASGPNPGEQFF.

The rearrangement uses TRBV5-1 and TRBJ2-7, with D tentatively TRBD1 or TRBD2 (5 bases each). V lost 0 bases and J 2 bases, leaving 6 bases between the germline ends. CDR3 size: 13 residues. The germline CDR1 and CDR2 sequences are SGHRS and YFSETQ. The CDR3 is CASSLGGTYEQYF. The CDR3 nucleotides are TGCGCCAGCAGCTTGGGGGGGACCTACGAGCAGTACTTC. The whole variable domain, remainder taken from reference TRBV5-1 and TRBJ2-7, is KAGVTQTPRYLIKTRGQQVTLSCSPISGHRSVSWYQQTPGQGLQFLFEYFSETQRNKGNFPGRFSGRQFSNSRSEMNVSTLELGDSALYLCASSLGGTYEQYFGPGTRLTVT.

The chain links TRBV19 to TRBJ2-1; D remains unclear. V was pared by 3 bases and J by 5 bases, with 5 bases between. The CDR3 is made up of 12 amino acids. CDR1 is LNHDA and CDR2 is SQIVND in the germline V gene (reference sequence). CDR3 DNA: TGTGCCAGTAGTATTTTGGACAATGAGCAGTTCTTC. It specifies CASSILDNEQFF.

This chain joins TRBV27 and TRBJ2-7; D is uncertain. CDR1 and CDR2 (germline): MNHEY, SMNVEV (reference sequence). The CDR3 runs 13 residues. V was trimmed by 3 bases and J by 2 bases, leaving 8 bases between them. The CDR3 nucleotides read TGTGCCAGCAGTTTTACCCAGGCCTACGAGCAGTACTTC. Protein product: CASSFTQAYEQYF.

The V gene is TRBV2, the J gene TRBJ1-2; weak D call: TRBD1 (5 bases). The germline CDR1 and CDR2 sequences are SNHLY and FYNNEI. V was pared by 11 bases and J by 0 bases, with 16 bases between. The CDR3 has 14 residues. The CDR3: CAVLGARANYGYTF. The CDR3 DNA reads TGTGCCGTGCTTGGGGCTAGGGCTAACTATGGCTACACCTTC.

The chain employs TRBV6-1 and TRBJ1-4; 11 positions agree with TRBD1. This CDR3 comprises 15 residues. Germline V gene lookup returns CDR1 MNHNS and CDR2 SASEGT. V shed 6 bases and J 15 bases; nucleotides not matched to a gene: 15. For the CDR3, the DNA is TGTGCCAGCAGCGTTTATGAATATGGACAGGGGGCTGTGTTTTTT. Translation gives CASSVYEYGQGAVFF.

The chain links TRBV7-3 to TRBJ2-1, with TRBD1 matching 8 bases. This CDR3 is built from 15 residues. Unmatched junction bases numbered 7, after V lost 5 bases and J lost 4 bases. Germline V gene data show CDR1 as SGHTA and CDR2 as FQGTGA. In DNA, the CDR3 is TGTGCCAGCAGCCCAACAGGGGGGCCTTACAATGAGCAGTTCTTC. Protein sequence: CASSPTGGPYNEQFF.

This chain links TRBV5-1 with TRBJ2-7, with D uncertain. The CDR3 consists of 15 residues. CDR1 is SGHRS and CDR2 is YFSETQ in the germline V gene. V was clipped by 1 base and J by 0 bases, with 11 bases between them. The CDR3 loop reads CASSLSPHRSYEQYF. CDR3 sequence (DNA): TGCGCCAGCAGCTTGAGCCCGCACCGCTCCTACGAGCAGTACTTC. The full variable domain, rest sourced from reference TRBV5-1 and TRBJ2-7, is KAGVTQTPRYLIKTRGQQVTLSCSPISGHRSVSWYQQTPGQGLQFLFEYFSETQRNKGNFPGRFSGRQFSNSRSEMNVSTLELGDSALYLCASSLSPHRSYEQYFGPGTRLTVT.

The chain uses TRBV6-5 and TRBJ2-1; TRBD1 might be the D (6 bases). CDR3 length equals 14 residues. Trimming took 4 bases from V and 9 from J, leaving 16 bases between them. Germline values: CDR1 MNHEY, CDR2 SVGAGI. The CDR3 DNA follows: TGTGCCAGCAGTTGGGCAGGGGTCGAGGGTGAGCAGTTCTTC. This encodes CASSWAGVEGEQFF.

This rearrangement joins TRBV9 to TRBJ2-1, with 13 bases aligning to TRBD2. CDR1 SGDLS and CDR2 YYNGEE come from the germline V gene. Trimming at V came to 3 bases and at J to 5 bases, leaving 8 bases not matched to a gene. The CDR3 is 17 residues long. The CDR3 region has the DNA TGTGCCAGCAGCGACCAGGCGGGACTAGCGGGACACAATGAGCAGTTCTTC. This codes for CASSDQAGLAGHNEQFF.

V is TRBV14 and J is TRBJ2-1, with TRBD2 identical over 8 bases. V trimming: 6 bases; J trimming: 0 bases; junction bases outside the gene matches: 4. This CDR3 comprises 15 residues. Germline V gene data show CDR1 as SGHDN and CDR2 as FVKESK. CDR3 amino acids: CASSRGGSSYNEQFF. The CDR3 DNA is TGTGCCAGCAGTCGCGGGGGGAGCTCCTACAATGAGCAGTTCTTC.

This clone was seen only once. This chain joins TRBV4-2 and TRBJ2-3; no firm D call. CDR3 length equals 18 residues. Germline V gene data show CDR1 as LGHNA and CDR2 as YNFKEQ. V was trimmed by 0 bases and J by 2 bases, leaving 18 bases between them. CDR3 sequence (DNA): TGTGCCAGCAGCCAAGATCTTCAGTTAGGCGGATACACAGATACGCAGTATTTT. This gives the protein CASSQDLQLGGYTDTQYF.

The CDR3 here is CASSLPITGLPSGEQFF. CDR3 in DNA: TGTGCCAGCAGCCTACCAATAACAGGGCTTCCGTCGGGTGAGCAGTTCTTC. This rearrangement joins TRBV11-2 to TRBJ2-1, with D possibly TRBD1 on 6 matching bases. CDR1 SGHAT and CDR2 FQNNGV come from the germline V gene. The V end lost 5 bases, the J end lost 9 bases, and 26 bases lay between the germline ends. This CDR3 is built from 17 residues.

The chain has TRBV9 and TRBJ2-3; the D gene is possibly TRBD1 (6 bases). Germline V gene lookup returns CDR1 SGDLS and CDR2 YYNGEE. V lost 2 bases and J lost 3, with 16 bases in between. The CDR3 length is 16 residues. The CDR3 protein is CASSVDPRGGTDTQYF. The CDR3 region has the DNA TGTGCCAGCAGCGTCGACCCGCGAGGGGGAACAGATACGCAGTATTTT. Drawing the rest from reference TRBV9 and TRBJ2-3, the complete variable domain is DSGVTQTPKHLITATGQRVTLRCSPRSGDLSVYWYQQSLDQGLQFLIQYYNGEERAKGNILERFSAQQFPDLHSELNLSSLELGDSALYFCASSVDPRGGTDTQYFGPGTRLTVL.

This chain connects TRBV11-2 to TRBJ2-5; the match to TRBD2 covers 14 bases. The better agreement between TRBJ2-7 and the DNA end casts doubt on the J call. Germline V gene sequence: CDR1 SGHAT, CDR2 FQNNGV. The CDR3 length is 18 residues. For the CDR3, the DNA is TGTGCCAGCACCGAAGGACTAGCGGGAGGACTATTCTCCTACGAGCAGTACTTC. Its translation: CASTEGLAGGLFSYEQYF.

V gene TRBV27 combines with J gene TRBJ2-1; perhaps TRBD2 as D (6 bases). V was shortened by 8 bases and J by 6 bases, with 14 bases between the two germline ends. CDR3 length equals 13 residues. CDR1 MNHEY and CDR2 SMNVEV come from the germline V gene (reference sequence). This CDR3 reads CASAGGTVNEQFF. The CDR3 DNA reads as TGTGCCAGCGCAGGAGGGACTGTCAATGAGCAGTTCTTC.

V usage is TRBV4-1 and J usage is TRBJ2-5, with 14 bases matching TRBD2. V was clipped by 3 bases and J by 4 bases; unmatched bases: 7. The CDR3 extends over 17 amino acids. Germline V gene sequence: CDR1 MGHRA, CDR2 YSYEKL. The chain's CDR3 is CASSQWGLAGEGETQYF. The CDR3 coding sequence is TGCGCCAGCAGCCAGTGGGGACTAGCGGGAGAGGGAGAGACCCAGTACTTC.

The CDR3 bases are TGTGCCAGTAGTAGTACGTCCTCGGACAACGAGCAGTACTTC. Its translation: CASSSTSSDNEQYF. The chain has TRBV19 and TRBJ2-7; the D gene is possibly TRBD1 (5 bases). Trimming cost V 4 bases and J 5 bases, with 15 bases left between them. CDR1 is LNHDA and CDR2 is SQIVND in the germline V gene (reference sequence). The CDR3 loop spans 14 amino acids.

The rearrangement links TRBV25-1 to TRBJ1-6; unclear D gene. Deletions cut 0 bases from V and 9 bases from J, with 3 bases between. The CDR3 extends over 12 amino acids. Germline CDR1 is MGHDK and CDR2 is SYGVNS. CDR3: CASSEYFSPLHF. The DNA for the CDR3 is TGTGCCAGCAGTGAATATTTTTCACCCCTCCACTTT.

The chain's CDR3 is CASSSQRGAQYF. The CDR3 DNA reads TGTGCCAGCAGCTCACAACGGGGGGCCCAGTACTTC. This chain links TRBV9 with TRBJ2-5; 7 bases agree with TRBD2. Trimming removed 4 bases from V and 9 bases from J; junction bases left unmatched: 6. From germline, CDR1 is SGDLS and CDR2 YYNGEE. The CDR3 totals 12 residues.

This chain links TRBV6-5 with TRBJ2-7, with TRBD1 as a possible D gene (6 bases). The CDR3 loop spans 15 amino acids. V dropped 8 bases and J dropped 9 bases, with 26 bases sitting between them. CDR1 and CDR2 from the germline V gene are MNHEY and SVGAGI. CDR3: CASGPSGTFWIGQYF. The CDR3 DNA follows: TGTGCCAGCGGACCCTCAGGGACATTTTGGATTGGGCAGTACTTC.

The chain links TRBV28 to TRBJ2-2; D may be TRBD2 (5 bases). Germline lookup yields CDR1 MDHEN and CDR2 SYDVKM. This CDR3 contains 14 residues. V lost 6 bases and J 1 base, leaving 9 bases between the germline ends. The CDR3 sequence: CASRQRGNTGELFF. The CDR3 DNA is TGTGCCAGCAGACAACGGGGGAACACCGGGGAGCTGTTTTTT.